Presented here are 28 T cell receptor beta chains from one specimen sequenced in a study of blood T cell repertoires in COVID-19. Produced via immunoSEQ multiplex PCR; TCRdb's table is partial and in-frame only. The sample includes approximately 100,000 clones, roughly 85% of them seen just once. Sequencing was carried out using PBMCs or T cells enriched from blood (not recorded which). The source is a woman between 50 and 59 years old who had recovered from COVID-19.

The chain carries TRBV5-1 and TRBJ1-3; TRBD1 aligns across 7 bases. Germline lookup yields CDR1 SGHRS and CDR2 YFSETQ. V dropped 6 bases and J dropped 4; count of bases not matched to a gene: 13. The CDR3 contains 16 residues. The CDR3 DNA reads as TGCGCCAGCACTTCTTCCGGGACAGAATACGGAAACACCATATATTTT. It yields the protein CASTSSGTEYGNTIYF.

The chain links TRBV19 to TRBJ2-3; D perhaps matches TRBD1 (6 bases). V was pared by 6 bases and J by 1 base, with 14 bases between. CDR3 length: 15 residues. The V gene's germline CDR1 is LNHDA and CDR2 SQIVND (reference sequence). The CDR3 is CASRDYRVGTDTQYF. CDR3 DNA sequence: TGTGCCAGTAGGGATTACAGGGTTGGCACAGATACGCAGTATTTT. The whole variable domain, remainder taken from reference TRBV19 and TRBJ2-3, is DGGITQSPKYLFRKEGQNVTLSCEQNLNHDAMYWYRQDPGQGLRLIYYSQIVNDFQKGDIAEGYSVSREKKESFPLTVTSAQKNPTAFYLCASRDYRVGTDTQYFGPGTRLTVL.

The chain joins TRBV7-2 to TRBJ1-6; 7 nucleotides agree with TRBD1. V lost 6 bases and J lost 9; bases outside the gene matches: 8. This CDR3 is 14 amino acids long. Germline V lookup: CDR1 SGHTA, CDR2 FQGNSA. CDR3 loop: CASSPRGGGSPLHF. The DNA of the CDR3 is TGTGCCAGCAGTCCACGAGGGGGCGGTTCACCCCTCCACTTT.

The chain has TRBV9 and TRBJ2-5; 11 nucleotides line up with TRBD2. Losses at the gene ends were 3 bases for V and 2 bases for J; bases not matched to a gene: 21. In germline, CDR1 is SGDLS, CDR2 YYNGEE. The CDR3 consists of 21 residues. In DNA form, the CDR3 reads TGTGCCAGCAGCGCATCGCCTGCCGGGACTAGCGGAGCGAGTGGGCAAGAGACCCAGTACTTC. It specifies CASSASPAGTSGASGQETQYF.

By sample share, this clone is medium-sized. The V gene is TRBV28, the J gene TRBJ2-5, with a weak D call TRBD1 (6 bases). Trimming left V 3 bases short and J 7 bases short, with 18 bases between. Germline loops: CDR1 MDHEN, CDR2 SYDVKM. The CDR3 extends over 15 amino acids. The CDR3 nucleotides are TGTGCCAGCAGTTTGTCAACAGGGATTCGGGTGACCCAGTACTTC. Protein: CASSLSTGIRVTQYF.

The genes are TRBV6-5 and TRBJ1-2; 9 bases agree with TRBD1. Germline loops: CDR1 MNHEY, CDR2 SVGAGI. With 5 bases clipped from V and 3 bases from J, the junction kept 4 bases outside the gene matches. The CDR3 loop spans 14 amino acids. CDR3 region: CASSRRQGDYGYTF. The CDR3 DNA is TGTGCCAGCAGTCGCCGACAGGGGGACTATGGCTACACCTTC.

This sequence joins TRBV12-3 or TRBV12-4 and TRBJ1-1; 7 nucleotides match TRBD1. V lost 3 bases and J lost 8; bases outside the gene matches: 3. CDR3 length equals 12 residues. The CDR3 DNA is TGTGCCAGCAGTTTTACACAGGGGGAAGCTTTCTTT. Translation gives CASSFTQGEAFF.

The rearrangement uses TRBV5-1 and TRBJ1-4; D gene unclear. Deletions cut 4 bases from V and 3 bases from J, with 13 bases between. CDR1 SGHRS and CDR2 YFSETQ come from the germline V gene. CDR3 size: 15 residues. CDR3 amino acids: CASSLRGGANEKLFF. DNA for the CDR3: TGCGCCAGCAGCCTCCGGGGTGGGGCTAATGAAAAACTGTTTTTT.

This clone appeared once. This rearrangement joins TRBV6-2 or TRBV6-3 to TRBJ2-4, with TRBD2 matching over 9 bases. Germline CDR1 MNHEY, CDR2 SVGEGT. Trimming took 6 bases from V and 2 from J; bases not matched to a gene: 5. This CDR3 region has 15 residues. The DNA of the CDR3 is TGTGCCAGCAGCTTAGCGGGAGTGTCCAAAAACATTCAGTACTTC. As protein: CASSLAGVSKNIQYF.

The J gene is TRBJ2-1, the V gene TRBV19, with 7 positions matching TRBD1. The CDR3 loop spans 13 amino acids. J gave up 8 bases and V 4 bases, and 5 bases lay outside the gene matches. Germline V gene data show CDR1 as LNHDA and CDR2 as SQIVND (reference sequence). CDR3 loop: CASSTRQGHEQFF. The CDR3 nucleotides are TGTGCCAGTAGTACCAGACAGGGACATGAGCAGTTCTTC. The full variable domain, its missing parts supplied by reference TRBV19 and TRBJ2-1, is DGGITQSPKYLFRKEGQNVTLSCEQNLNHDAMYWYRQDPGQGLRLIYYSQIVNDFQKGDIAEGYSVSREKKESFPLTVTSAQKNPTAFYLCASSTRQGHEQFFGPGTRLTVL.

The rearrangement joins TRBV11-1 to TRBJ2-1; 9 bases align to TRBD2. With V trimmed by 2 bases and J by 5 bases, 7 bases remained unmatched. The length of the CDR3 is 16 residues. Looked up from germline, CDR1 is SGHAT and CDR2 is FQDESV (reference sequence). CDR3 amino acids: CASSLRVSGRNNEQFF. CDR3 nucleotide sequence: TGTGCCAGCAGCTTAAGGGTTAGCGGGAGAAACAATGAGCAGTTCTTC.

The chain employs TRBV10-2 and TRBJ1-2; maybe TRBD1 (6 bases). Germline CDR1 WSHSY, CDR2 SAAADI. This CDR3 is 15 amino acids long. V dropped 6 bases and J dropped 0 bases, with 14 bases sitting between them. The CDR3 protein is CASSHGQLANYGYTF. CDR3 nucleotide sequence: TGCGCCAGCAGCCATGGACAGTTAGCTAACTATGGCTACACCTTC.

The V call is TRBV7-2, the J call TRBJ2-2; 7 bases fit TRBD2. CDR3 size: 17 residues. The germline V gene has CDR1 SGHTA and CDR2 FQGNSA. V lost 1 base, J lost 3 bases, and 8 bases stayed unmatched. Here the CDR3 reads CASSLGTWAGDTGELFF. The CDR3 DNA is TGTGCCAGCAGCTTAGGAACGTGGGCGGGGGACACCGGGGAGCTGTTTTTT.

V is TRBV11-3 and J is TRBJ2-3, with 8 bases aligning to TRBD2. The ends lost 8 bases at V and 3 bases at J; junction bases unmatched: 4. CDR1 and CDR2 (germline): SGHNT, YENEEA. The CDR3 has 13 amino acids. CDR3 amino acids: CASAGGRTDTQYF. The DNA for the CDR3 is TGTGCCAGCGCGGGGGGACGTACAGATACGCAGTATTTT.

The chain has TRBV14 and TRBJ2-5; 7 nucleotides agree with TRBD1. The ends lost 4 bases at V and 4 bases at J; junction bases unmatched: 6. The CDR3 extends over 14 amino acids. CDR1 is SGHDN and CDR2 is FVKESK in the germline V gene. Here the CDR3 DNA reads TGTGCCAGCAGCCCGATACAGGGGCGAGAGACCCAGTACTTC. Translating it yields CASSPIQGRETQYF.

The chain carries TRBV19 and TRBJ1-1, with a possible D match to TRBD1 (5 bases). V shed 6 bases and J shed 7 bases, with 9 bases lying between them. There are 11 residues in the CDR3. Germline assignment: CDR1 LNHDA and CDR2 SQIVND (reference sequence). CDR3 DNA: TGTGCCAGTAGGGGAAGGGGTGAAGCTTTCTTT. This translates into CASRGRGEAFF. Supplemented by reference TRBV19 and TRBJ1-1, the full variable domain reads DGGITQSPKYLFRKEGQNVTLSCEQNLNHDAMYWYRQDPGQGLRLIYYSQIVNDFQKGDIAEGYSVSREKKESFPLTVTSAQKNPTAFYLCASRGRGEAFFGQGTRLTVV.

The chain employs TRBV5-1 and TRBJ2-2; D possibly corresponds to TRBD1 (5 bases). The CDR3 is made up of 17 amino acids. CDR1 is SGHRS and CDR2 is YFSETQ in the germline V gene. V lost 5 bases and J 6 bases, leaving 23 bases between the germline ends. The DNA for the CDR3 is TGCGCCAGCAGGGTCGGCAGGGATATGAGAAGCGCCGGGGAGCTGTTTTTT. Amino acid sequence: CASRVGRDMRSAGELFF.

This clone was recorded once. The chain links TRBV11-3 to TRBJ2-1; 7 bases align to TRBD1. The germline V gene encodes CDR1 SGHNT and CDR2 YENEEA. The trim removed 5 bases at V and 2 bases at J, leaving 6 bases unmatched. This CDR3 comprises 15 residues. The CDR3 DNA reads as TGTGCCAGCAGCGGGTGGGACAGAGCCTACAATGAGCAGTTCTTC. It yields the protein CASSGWDRAYNEQFF.

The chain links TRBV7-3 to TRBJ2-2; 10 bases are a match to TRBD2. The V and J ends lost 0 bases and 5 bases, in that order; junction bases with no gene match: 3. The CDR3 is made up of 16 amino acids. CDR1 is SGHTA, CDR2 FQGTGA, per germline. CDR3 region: CASSLTPSGGTGELFF. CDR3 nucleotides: TGTGCCAGCAGCTTAACGCCTAGCGGGGGAACCGGGGAGCTGTTTTTT.

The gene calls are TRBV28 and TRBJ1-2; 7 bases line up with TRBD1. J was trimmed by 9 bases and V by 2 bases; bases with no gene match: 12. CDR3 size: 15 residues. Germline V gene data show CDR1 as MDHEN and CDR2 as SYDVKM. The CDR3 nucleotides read TGTGCCAGCAGTTTAGTTGCCAGGGGGACGGTAAGCTACACCTTC. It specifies CASSLVARGTVSYTF.

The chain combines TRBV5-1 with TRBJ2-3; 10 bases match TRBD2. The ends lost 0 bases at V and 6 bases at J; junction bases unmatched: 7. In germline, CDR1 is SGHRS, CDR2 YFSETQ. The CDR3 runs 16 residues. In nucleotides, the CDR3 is TGCGCCAGCAGCTTGGCCGGGACTAGCGCCCCGGATACGCAGTATTTT. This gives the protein CASSLAGTSAPDTQYF.

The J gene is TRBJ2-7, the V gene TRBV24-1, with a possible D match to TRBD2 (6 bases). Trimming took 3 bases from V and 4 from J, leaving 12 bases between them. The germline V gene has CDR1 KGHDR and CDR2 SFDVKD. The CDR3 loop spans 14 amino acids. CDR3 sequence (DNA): TGTGCCACCAGTGATCGACGACTAGGGTACGAGCAGTACTTC. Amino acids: CATSDRRLGYEQYF.

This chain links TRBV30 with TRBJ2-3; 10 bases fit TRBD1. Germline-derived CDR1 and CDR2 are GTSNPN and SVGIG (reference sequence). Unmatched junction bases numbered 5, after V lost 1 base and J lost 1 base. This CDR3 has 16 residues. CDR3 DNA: TGTGCCTGGAGTGGTCCCGGGACAGGGGGCACAGATACGCAGTATTTT. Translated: CAWSGPGTGGTDTQYF.

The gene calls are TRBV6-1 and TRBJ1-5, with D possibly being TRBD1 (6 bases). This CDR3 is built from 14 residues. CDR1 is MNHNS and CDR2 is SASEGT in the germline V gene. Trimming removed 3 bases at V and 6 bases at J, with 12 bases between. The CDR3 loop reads CASSDTQGSQPQHF. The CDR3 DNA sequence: TGTGCCAGCAGTGACACCCAGGGGAGTCAGCCCCAGCATTTT.

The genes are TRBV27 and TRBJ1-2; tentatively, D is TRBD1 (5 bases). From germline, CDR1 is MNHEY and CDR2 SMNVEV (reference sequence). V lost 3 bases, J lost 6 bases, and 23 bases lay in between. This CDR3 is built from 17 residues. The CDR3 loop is CASSFEWAGLSRDGYTF. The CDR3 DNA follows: TGTGCCAGCAGTTTTGAGTGGGCAGGGCTCTCTAGGGATGGCTACACCTTC.

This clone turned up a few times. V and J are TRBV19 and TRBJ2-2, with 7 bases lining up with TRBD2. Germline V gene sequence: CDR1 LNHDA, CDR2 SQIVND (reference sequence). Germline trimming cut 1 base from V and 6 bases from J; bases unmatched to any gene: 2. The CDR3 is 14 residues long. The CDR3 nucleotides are TGTGCCAGTAGTATAGGAAGCGGGGCCGGGGAGCTGTTTTTT. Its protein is CASSIGSGAGELFF.

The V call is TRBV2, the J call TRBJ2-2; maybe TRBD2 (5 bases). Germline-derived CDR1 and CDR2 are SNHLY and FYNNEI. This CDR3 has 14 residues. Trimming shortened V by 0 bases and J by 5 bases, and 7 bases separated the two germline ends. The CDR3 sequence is CASSEAGVTGELFF. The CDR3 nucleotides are TGTGCCAGCAGTGAAGCGGGAGTGACCGGGGAGCTGTTTTTT.

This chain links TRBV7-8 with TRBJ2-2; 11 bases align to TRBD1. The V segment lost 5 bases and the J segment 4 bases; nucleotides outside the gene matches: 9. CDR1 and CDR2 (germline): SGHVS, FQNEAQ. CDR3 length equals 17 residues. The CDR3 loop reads CASSRTGGAVGTGELFF. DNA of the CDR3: TGTGCCAGCAGCCGGACAGGGGGCGCCGTAGGCACCGGGGAGCTGTTTTTT.